This T cell receptor (beta chain) originates from a study of T cell clonality in common variable immunodeficiency. Sequenced by immunoSEQ multiplex PCR; TCRdb stores in-frame clones only, minus some. The data show 30,000 to 40,000 clones, with none appearing a single time. There are a few counts of this clone. The DNA ends 3 residues before the CDR3 does, and the rest of the CDR3 is filled in from the germline J gene. Germline V CDR1 and CDR2: SGHRS, YFSETQ. V dropped 3 bases and J dropped 6 bases, with 19 bases sitting between them. This CDR3 spans 16 amino acids. This chain uses TRBV5-1 with TRBJ2-1; tentatively, D is TRBD1 (6 bases). Material: peripheral blood mononuclear cells. This TCR was sampled from a person aged 18 to 70 in good health. Here the CDR3 reads CASSSSQGWGRNEQFF. The CDR3 bases that were read are TGCGCCAGCAGCTCCTCACAGGGCTGGGGGCGCAATGAG.